A selection of T cell receptor beta chains follows, all from one sample in a study of blood T cell repertoires in COVID-19. TCRdb's table, derived via immunoSEQ multiplex PCR, lists solely in-frame clones and lacks some. The table has about 160,000 clones, roughly 87% seen once. The sample comprised PBMCs or T cells enriched from blood (not recorded which). These receptors were collected from a woman in her forties who had been exposed to COVID-19. Each CDR3 is given without its conserved first and last residue. The D gene is left open where the match is weak.

v_call,d_call,j_call,cdr3_aa
TRBV5-1,TRBD1,TRBJ1-2,ASSRPGQGSNYGYT
TRBV7-2,TRBD1,TRBJ1-5,ASSSDRGNQPQH
TRBV5-1,TRBD2,TRBJ2-5,ASSLNPGGPETQY
TRBV2,TRBD2,TRBJ2-5,ASIASGETQY
TRBV5-1,TRBD1,TRBJ1-3,ASSLQGSGNTIY
TRBV10-2,.,TRBJ2-7,ASSELSYEQY
TRBV7-9,TRBD1,TRBJ1-2,ASSSRQGMDGYT
TRBV28,.,TRBJ2-5,ASGLQIQETQY
TRBV7-9,TRBD2,TRBJ2-1,ASSLGPGLDDDEQF
TRBV28,.,TRBJ2-5,ASRIPGEETQY
TRBV6-2/TRBV6-3,.,TRBJ1-5,ASSSGHSNQPQH
TRBV7-8,TRBD1,TRBJ2-7,ASSPDRAYEQY
TRBV29-1,.,TRBJ2-1,SVDRGRRNNEQF
TRBV19,.,TRBJ1-2,ASSIGQDTYYGYT
TRBV11-2,TRBD2,TRBJ2-3,ASSITSGRPTDTQY
TRBV27,.,TRBJ1-1,ASSFTEDTEAF
TRBV18,TRBD1,TRBJ1-3,ASSQTHQTGAIGNTIY
TRBV9,TRBD2,TRBJ2-7,ASSVGGGQSYEQY
TRBV6-5,.,TRBJ1-1,ASSYSYRAGNTEAF
TRBV5-5,.,TRBJ1-6,ASSLGYAGNSPLH
TRBV18,TRBD1,TRBJ1-6,ASSPEDRGDSPLH
TRBV28,TRBD2,TRBJ2-7,ASSRLADSSYEQY
TRBV5-1,TRBD1,TRBJ1-3,ASSLGTGSGNTIY
TRBV19,TRBD1,TRBJ2-1,ASSILRTGPSYNEQF
TRBV4-1,.,TRBJ1-1,ASSQVGGSTEAF
TRBV10-1,.,TRBJ1-4,ASSRDLGATNEKLF
TRBV20-1,.,TRBJ2-7,SVGGYEQY